This T cell receptor beta chain is drawn from a study of regulatory T cells in long-lasting Graves disease. Whole-study results and caveats: Between persistent patients, 2,500 to 3,500 public clonotypes were shared, exceeding the roughly 940 shared between new patients.

Both iRepertoire HTBI primers and Arm-PCR of CDR3 regions were used to build the TCR beta libraries. In the original processing: Samples jointly harbored 62 TRBV and more than eleven TRBJ segments. TCRdb reanalysed the multiplex PCR reads using MiXCR and keeps one entry per CDR3 protein. The V and J calls and clone size are TCRdb's, not the authors'. This sample carries about 450,000 distinct CDR3 sequences, 15% to 20% of them seen once, and the ten largest clones take about 10%. Time point described: newly diagnosed GD, antithyroid drugs for less than 3 months. From RNA extracted from PBMCs, the TCR library was made. In its sample, this clonotype was seen a few times. Its specificity is unknown. The data were also submitted as part of a second study, on T cells in Graves' hyperthyroidism and ophthalmopathy. As that report states: Participants, patients aged 18 to 65, had newly diagnosed hyperthyroidism with a duration under 2 months. The blood repertoire included most of the expanded thyroid clonotypes above 0.001.

The sequencing here drew on peripheral blood mononuclear cells (PBMCs), taken at new diagnosis, from a patient treated with antithyroid drugs. The TCR sequence derives from a woman aged 25 to 39 with Graves disease.

The CDR3 nucleotides read TGTGCCAGCAGACTCCTAGCGGGAGTGGGAAAGACCGGGGAGCTGTTTTTT. Translated: CASRLLAGVGKTGELFF. The rearrangement joins TRBV28 to TRBJ2-2, with 10 bases matching TRBD2. The V gene end was trimmed by 6 bases and the J gene end by 5 bases; junction bases not matched to a gene: 12. Germline CDR1 reads MDHEN; CDR2 reads SYDVKM. The CDR3 is 17 residues long.